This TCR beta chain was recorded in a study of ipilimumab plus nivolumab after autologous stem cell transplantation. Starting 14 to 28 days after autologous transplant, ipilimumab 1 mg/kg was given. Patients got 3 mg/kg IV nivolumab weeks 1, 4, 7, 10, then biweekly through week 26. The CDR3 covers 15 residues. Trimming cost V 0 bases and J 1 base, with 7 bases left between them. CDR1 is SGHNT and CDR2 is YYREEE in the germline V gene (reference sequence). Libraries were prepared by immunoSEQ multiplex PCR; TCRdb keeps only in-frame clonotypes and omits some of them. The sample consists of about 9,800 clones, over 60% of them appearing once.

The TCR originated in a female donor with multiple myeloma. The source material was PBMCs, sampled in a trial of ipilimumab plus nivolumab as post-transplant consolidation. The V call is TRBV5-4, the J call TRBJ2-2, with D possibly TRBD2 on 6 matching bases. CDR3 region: CASSLVSGNTGELFF. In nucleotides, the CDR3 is TGTGCCAGCAGCTTGGTTAGCGGGAACACCGGGGAGCTGTTTTTT.